This TCR beta chain was sequenced for a study of T cell responses to AZD1222 COVID-19 vaccine. Overall study findings and caveats: Most donors were white British, females outnumbered males, and clonal diversity was possibly underestimated.

The ends were cut back, 9 bases at V and 4 bases at J, with 7 bases in the middle. This CDR3 contains 11 residues. Germline values: CDR1 SGHNT, CDR2 YYREEE (reference sequence). In this sample, this clone turned up once. No antigen is known for it. Only in-frame clones appear in the TCRdb table, and some are missing; sequencing was by immunoSEQ multiplex PCR. Altogether over 100,000 clones are present, about nine tenths being singletons, with the ten largest covering under 3%. It was second doses at about 4 or about 12 weeks that were pooled. The specimen comprised peripheral blood, sampled 28 days after the second AZD1222 dose. The sequence derives from an adult who received the AZD1222 COVID-19 vaccine. The gene calls are TRBV5-4 and TRBJ2-2, with D tentatively TRBD1 (6 bases). DNA for the CDR3: TGTGCCACCAGGGGCACCGGGGAGCTGTTTTTT. It is translated as CATRGTGELFF.